The 18 T cell receptor beta chains reported below all come from one sample, sequenced in a study of regulatory T cells in long-lasting Graves disease (dated by TCRdb to about 2021). The receptor library was made with multiplex PCR. Sequencing relied on an Illumina HiSeq 4000. TCR beta libraries were built with iRepertoire HTBI primers and Arm-PCR amplification of CDR3 regions. Using fastp trimming at Q25 and MiXCR clonotype assembly, TCRdb reanalyzed the public sequencing data and kept in-frame beta chains. Duplicate CDR3 protein sequences are folded into a single record with the most common DNA and genes. The sample contains roughly 400,000 distinct CDR3 sequences, about 15% of them found a single time. About 8.2% of the sample is in the top ten clones. Per the publication, the time point label means: newly diagnosed GD, antithyroid drugs for less than 3 months. For both TCR sequencing and RNA sequencing, RNA was extracted from PBMCs in TRIzol.

The same sample was also used in a study of T cells in Graves' hyperthyroidism and ophthalmopathy.

The specimen was peripheral blood mononuclear cells (PBMCs), collected at new diagnosis, from a patient treated with antithyroid drugs. The receptors originated from a middle-aged woman with Graves disease. Donor details come from another sample of the same person, matched by shared clones.

This clonotype appeared many times. V and J are TRBV13 and TRBJ2-3; a possible D gene is TRBD2 (5 bases). V was shortened by 5 bases and J by 4 bases, with 13 bases between the two germline ends. The V gene's germline CDR1 is PRHDT and CDR2 FYEKMQ (reference sequence). The CDR3 is 14 amino acids. For the CDR3, the DNA is TGTGCCAGCAGCCCCAGGATGGGAGCAGATACGCAGTATTTT. Residues: CASSPRMGADTQYF.

This clonotype was observed many times. This chain uses TRBV12-3 or TRBV12-4 with TRBJ2-5; 11 bases are shared with TRBD1. Losses at the gene ends were 5 bases for V and 5 bases for J; bases not matched to a gene: 7. The length of the CDR3 is 15 residues. CDR3 coding DNA: TGTGCCAGCAGTCCTGGGACAGGGGGTTTGGAGACCCAGTACTTC. Translated: CASSPGTGGLETQYF.

This clonotype appeared many times. The chain employs TRBV18 and TRBJ2-2; 7 positions agree with TRBD2. Germline-derived CDR1 and CDR2 are KGHSH and LQKENI. The V segment lost 3 bases and the J segment 2 bases; nucleotides outside the gene matches: 6. CDR3 length: 16 residues. The CDR3 bases are TGTGCCAGCTCACCGGGGAGCGGGATAAACACCGGGGAGCTGTTTTTT. Encoded protein: CASSPGSGINTGELFF.

This clonotype turned up a few times. The chain links TRBV19 to TRBJ2-2, with 7 bases fitting TRBD2. The CDR3 covers 15 residues. After removal of 7 bases from V and 1 base from J, the junction contained 6 bases not matched to a gene. CDR1 and CDR2 (germline): LNHDA, SQIVND (reference sequence). DNA of the CDR3: TGTGCCAGTACGTCTAGCGGAGGGAACACCGGGGAGCTGTTTTTT. It encodes CASTSSGGNTGELFF. The complete variable domain, with remaining parts taken from reference TRBV19 and TRBJ2-2, reads DGGITQSPKYLFRKEGQNVTLSCEQNLNHDAMYWYRQDPGQGLRLIYYSQIVNDFQKGDIAEGYSVSREKKESFPLTVTSAQKNPTAFYLCASTSSGGNTGELFFGEGSRLTVL.

The rearrangement uses TRBV5-1 and TRBJ2-7; 7 bases align to TRBD1. Unmatched junction bases numbered 4, after V lost 0 bases and J lost 4 bases. The CDR3 spans 14 residues. CDR1 is SGHRS, CDR2 YFSETQ, per germline. The CDR3 loop reads CASSLEGARYEQYF. The CDR3 region has the DNA TGCGCCAGCAGCTTGGAGGGGGCGCGGTACGAGCAGTACTTC.

This clonotype has just a few counts. This may come from a read error, since a much larger clone is one base off. The chain links TRBV7-2 to TRBJ2-1, with 11 bases aligning to TRBD2. This CDR3 has 16 amino acids. The J segment lost 4 bases and the V segment lost 2 bases, leaving 4 bases of the junction unmatched. CDR1 and CDR2 from the germline V gene are SGHTA and FQGNSA. The CDR3 sequence: CASSLRRTSGYNEQFF. The CDR3 DNA reads as TGTGCCAGCAGCTTAAGGAGGACTAGCGGGTACAATGAGCAGTTCTTC.

The chain recombines TRBV29-1 with TRBJ1-6; D gene ambiguous. The CDR3 length is 13 residues. Trimming stripped 0 bases from V and 14 bases from J, with 14 bases between. Germline lookup yields CDR1 SQVTM and CDR2 ANQGSEA. The DNA for the CDR3 is TGCAGCGTTGAAGATCCCATACAAAGGACCCTCCACTTT. This sequence encodes CSVEDPIQRTLHF.

This clonotype has a count of ten or more. The chain combines TRBV12-3 or TRBV12-4 with TRBJ2-6; D is uncertain. The CDR3 totals 15 residues. The V and J ends lost 3 bases and 0 bases respectively, with 6 bases between them. The CDR3 DNA follows: TGTGCCAGCAGTTTTCGGACCTCTGGGGCCAACGTCCTGACTTTC. Its translation is CASSFRTSGANVLTF.

This chain links TRBV5-4 with TRBJ2-3; D is unresolved. The CDR3 loop spans 12 amino acids. Trimming shortened V by 0 bases and J by 9 bases, and 8 bases separated the two germline ends. From germline, CDR1 is SGHNT and CDR2 YYREEE (reference sequence). The CDR3 nucleotides read TGTGCCAGCAGCTTGGTTCCGAGAACGCAGTATTTT. Protein product: CASSLVPRTQYF.

This clonotype has a count of ten or more. This chain uses TRBV2 with TRBJ1-5; D is uncertain. The CDR3 loop spans 13 amino acids. The V end lost 11 bases, the J end lost 2 bases, and 13 bases lay between the germline ends. Germline CDR1 and CDR2: SNHLY and FYNNEI. CDR3 protein: CAGDLLRNQPQHF. The CDR3 DNA reads as TGTGCCGGCGACCTTTTGCGCAATCAGCCCCAGCATTTT.

There are many counts of this clonotype. This CDR3 is CASTARGAGEETQYF. CDR3 coding DNA: TGTGCCAGCACCGCGAGGGGTGCGGGGGAAGAGACCCAGTACTTC. The chain carries TRBV13 and TRBJ2-5; TRBD2 agrees at 7 bases. The trim removed 7 bases at V and 3 bases at J, leaving 11 bases unmatched. CDR1 and CDR2 (germline): PRHDT, FYEKMQ (reference sequence). This CDR3 contains 15 residues.

The table lists this clonotype with many counts. V is TRBV12-3 or TRBV12-4 and J is TRBJ2-3, with unresolved D. The V and J ends lost 5 bases and 6 bases respectively, with 12 bases between them. The CDR3 consists of 13 residues. CDR3 region: CASSRSGVDTQYF. The CDR3 bases are TGTGCCAGCAGTCGATCAGGAGTTGATACGCAGTATTTT.

The chain joins TRBV27 to TRBJ2-1; 7 bases match TRBD2. J was trimmed by 3 bases and V by 3 bases; bases with no gene match: 11. Germline CDR1 and CDR2: MNHEY and SMNVEV (reference sequence). The CDR3 runs 17 residues. The CDR3 DNA sequence: TGTGCCAGCAGTTTCCGCGGCGGGGGACCGAACTACAATGAGCAGTTCTTC. Residues: CASSFRGGGPNYNEQFF.

The sample holds many counts of this clonotype. The V and J genes are TRBV12-3 or TRBV12-4 and TRBJ1-2; possible D gene TRBD1, 6 bases. Trimming stripped 7 bases from V and 0 bases from J, with 15 bases between. This CDR3 is built from 15 residues. CDR3 protein: CASTITGIANYGYTF. Written as DNA, the CDR3 is TGTGCCAGCACCATTACAGGGATTGCTAACTATGGCTACACCTTC.

This chain connects TRBV30 to TRBJ1-5; D ambiguous. Germline V gene lookup returns CDR1 GTSNPN and CDR2 SVGIG (reference sequence). This CDR3 has 13 amino acids. V dropped 5 bases and J dropped 0 bases, with 8 bases sitting between them. This chain's CDR3 is CAWAEYSNQPQHF. In nucleotides, the CDR3 is TGTGCCTGGGCCGAATATAGCAATCAGCCCCAGCATTTT.

This clonotype was seen only a few times. The chain couples TRBV5-5 to TRBJ1-1, with TRBD1 as a possible D gene (5 bases). Germline V gives CDR1 SGHKS, CDR2 YYEKEE (reference sequence). CDR3 length: 13 amino acids. Deletions cut 4 bases from V and 3 bases from J, with 10 bases between. CDR3 in DNA: TGTGCCAGCAGCGGTCCAGGGTACACTGAAGCTTTCTTT. Its protein product is CASSGPGYTEAFF.

This clonotype has a handful of counts. Germline is not matched at one junction end, which may reflect a read error. V is TRBV15 and J is TRBJ2-3, with 8 bases identical to TRBD2. CDR3 length equals 14 residues. Per the germline V gene, CDR1 is LNHNV and CDR2 is YYDKDF (reference sequence). The CDR3 DNA sequence: TGTGCCCCCAGAGCGGGAGTAAGCACAGATACGCAGTATTTT. Translating it yields CAPRAGVSTDTQYF.

This clonotype was observed at least ten times. V gene TRBV12-3 or TRBV12-4 combines with J gene TRBJ2-7; weak D call: TRBD2 (6 bases). Deletions cut 7 bases from V and 2 bases from J, with 9 bases between. The CDR3 runs 12 residues. This CDR3 is CASKGTAYEQYF. The CDR3 bases are TGTGCCAGCAAGGGGACTGCCTACGAGCAGTACTTC.